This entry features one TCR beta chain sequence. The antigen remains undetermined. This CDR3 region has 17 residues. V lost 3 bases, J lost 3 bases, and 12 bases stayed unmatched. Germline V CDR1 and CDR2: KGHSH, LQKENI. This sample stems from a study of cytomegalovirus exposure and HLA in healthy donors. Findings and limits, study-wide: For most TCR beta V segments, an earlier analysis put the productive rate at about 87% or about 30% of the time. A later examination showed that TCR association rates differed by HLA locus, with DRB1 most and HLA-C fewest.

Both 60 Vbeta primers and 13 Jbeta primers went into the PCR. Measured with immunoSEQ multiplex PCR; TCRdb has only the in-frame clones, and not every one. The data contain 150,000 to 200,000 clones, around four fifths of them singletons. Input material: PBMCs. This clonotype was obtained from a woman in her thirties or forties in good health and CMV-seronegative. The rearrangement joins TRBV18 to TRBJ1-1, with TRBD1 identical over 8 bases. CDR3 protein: CASSPKVTGDPDTEAFF. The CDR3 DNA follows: TGTGCCAGCTCACCTAAAGTGACAGGGGATCCCGACACTGAAGCTTTCTTT. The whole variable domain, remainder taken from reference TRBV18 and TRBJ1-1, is NAGVMQNPRHLVRRRGQEARLRCSPMKGHSHVYWYRQLPEEGLKFMVYLQKENIIDESGMPKERFSAEFPKEGPSILRIQQVVRGDSAAYFCASSPKVTGDPDTEAFFGQGTRLTVV.